What follows are 21 T cell receptor beta chains derived from one specimen sequenced in a study of T cell responses to AZD1222 COVID-19 vaccine. The assay was immunoSEQ multiplex PCR, and TCRdb's table has in-frame clones only and misses some. The repertoire holds some 150,000 clones, about 93% seen once, with approximately 2.7% in the top ten. The sequences come from peripheral blood, collected on day 0 of MenACWY control vaccination. These receptors were taken from an adult in good health.

The chain carries TRBV24-1 and TRBJ1-4; tentatively, D is TRBD1 (6 bases). Germline CDR1 and CDR2: KGHDR and SFDVKD. This CDR3 spans 16 amino acids. The V gene lost 12 bases and the J gene lost 0 bases, with 19 bases spanning the gap. For the CDR3, the DNA is TGTGCCGGACCGGACAGACACACTGCAACTAATGAAAAACTGTTTTTT. Translation gives CAGPDRHTATNEKLFF.

The V gene is TRBV19, the J gene TRBJ2-7, with D possibly being TRBD1 (6 bases). The CDR3 is 13 residues long. Germline assignment: CDR1 LNHDA and CDR2 SQIVND (reference sequence). Deletions cut 4 bases from V and 7 bases from J, with 14 bases between. The CDR3 spells CASSSTGFEEQYF. The CDR3 DNA is TGTGCCAGTAGTAGTACAGGGTTCGAGGAGCAGTACTTC. The full variable domain, its missing parts supplied by reference TRBV19 and TRBJ2-7, is DGGITQSPKYLFRKEGQNVTLSCEQNLNHDAMYWYRQDPGQGLRLIYYSQIVNDFQKGDIAEGYSVSREKKESFPLTVTSAQKNPTAFYLCASSSTGFEEQYFGPGTRLTVT.

J is TRBJ1-1 and V is TRBV7-8; D perhaps matches TRBD1 (6 bases). Trimming took off 5 bases at V and 1 base at J, with 17 bases between the two ends. The CDR3 consists of 16 residues. CDR1 and CDR2 from the germline V gene are SGHVS and FQNEAQ. The CDR3 nucleotides are TGTGCCAGCAGCGCGTATACAGGGCGCGCGAACACTGAAGCTTTCTTT. As protein: CASSAYTGRANTEAFF.

The genes are TRBV7-2 and TRBJ1-2; D remains ambiguous. Trimming cost V 4 bases and J 4 bases, with 10 bases left between them. Germline V gene data show CDR1 as SGHTA and CDR2 as FQGNSA. The CDR3 totals 13 residues. CDR3 in amino acids: CASSSTQVYGYTF. CDR3 nucleotide sequence: TGTGCCAGCAGCTCAACTCAGGTCTATGGCTACACCTTC. Looking up the rest from reference TRBV7-2 and TRBJ1-2 gives the full variable domain: GAGVSQSPSNKVTEKGKDVELRCDPISGHTALYWYRQSLGQGLEFLIYFQGNSAPDKSGLPSDRFSAERTGGSVSTLTIQRTQQEDSAVYLCASSSTQVYGYTFGSGTRLTVV.

V gene TRBV5-1 combines with J gene TRBJ2-3; 13 bases agree with TRBD2. The CDR3 covers 15 residues. V shed 4 bases, J shed 8 bases, and the junction held 7 bases outside the gene matches. The germline gives CDR1 SGHRS, CDR2 YFSETQ. CDR3 DNA: TGCGCCAGCAGCACCCGGACTAGCGGGAGCCCTACGCAGTATTTT. This codes for CASSTRTSGSPTQYF.

The chain recombines TRBV27 with TRBJ1-6; 9 nucleotides agree with TRBD1. The germline V gene has CDR1 MNHEY and CDR2 SMNVEV (reference sequence). V dropped 4 bases and J dropped 4; count of bases not matched to a gene: 5. The length of the CDR3 is 16 residues. Here the CDR3 reads CASSSWGQGYNSPLHF. In DNA form, the CDR3 reads TGTGCCAGCAGTTCCTGGGGACAGGGATATAATTCACCCCTCCACTTT.

This chain connects TRBV29-1 to TRBJ2-3, with TRBD2 identical over 11 bases. The germline V gene has CDR1 SQVTM and CDR2 ANQGSEA. This CDR3 region has 13 residues. Trimming at V came to 5 bases and at J to 9 bases, leaving 7 bases not matched to a gene. The CDR3 sequence: CSVPETSGATQYF. The CDR3 nucleotides are TGCAGCGTTCCCGAGACTAGCGGGGCAACGCAGTATTTT.

About this clone: Other DNA sequences in this sample translate to the same CDR3. J is TRBJ2-1 and V is TRBV7-9; no firm D call. From germline, CDR1 is SEHNR and CDR2 FQNEAQ (reference sequence). The ends were cut back, 3 bases at V and 2 bases at J, with 2 bases in the middle. The CDR3 is made up of 12 amino acids. The CDR3 DNA reads TGTGCCAGCAGCTTGGCCTACAATGAGCAGTTCTTC. Protein sequence: CASSLAYNEQFF.

The rearrangement joins TRBV6-5 to TRBJ1-6, with 7 bases identical to TRBD1. Germline loops: CDR1 MNHEY, CDR2 SVGAGI. The CDR3 is 15 residues long. V shed 7 bases, J shed 7 bases, and the junction held 10 bases outside the gene matches. This chain's CDR3 is CASTRGAGGNSPLHF. DNA for the CDR3: TGTGCCAGCACCCGGGGTGCAGGGGGGAATTCACCCCTCCACTTT.

The chain employs TRBV3-1 (or the pseudogene TRBV3-2) and TRBJ1-5, with D possibly being TRBD1 (5 bases). The V and J ends lost 3 bases and 3 bases respectively, with 12 bases between them. The CDR3 extends over 15 amino acids. From germline, CDR1 is LGHDT and CDR2 YNNKEL (reference sequence). CDR3: CASSHGEGDNQPQHF. CDR3 nucleotides: TGTGCCAGCAGCCATGGGGAAGGGGACAATCAGCCCCAGCATTTT.

The chain couples TRBV9 to TRBJ1-1; D is undetermined. Trimming left V 0 bases short and J 4 bases short, with 7 bases between. This CDR3 spans 13 amino acids. In germline, CDR1 is SGDLS, CDR2 YYNGEE. DNA of the CDR3: TGTGCCAGCAGCGTAGAGTGGGGCACTGAAGCTTTCTTT. It specifies CASSVEWGTEAFF. The complete variable domain, with remaining parts taken from reference TRBV9 and TRBJ1-1, reads DSGVTQTPKHLITATGQRVTLRCSPRSGDLSVYWYQQSLDQGLQFLIQYYNGEERAKGNILERFSAQQFPDLHSELNLSSLELGDSALYFCASSVEWGTEAFFGQGTRLTVV.

The rearrangement links TRBV10-3 to TRBJ1-1, with no clear D. This CDR3 has 14 residues. Trimming stripped 2 bases from V and 11 bases from J, with 18 bases between. Per the germline V gene, CDR1 is ENHRY and CDR2 is SYGVKD. The DNA of the CDR3 is TGTGCCATCAGTGAGGGAGGCGTAGATCTAGGGGCTTTCTTT. It translates to CAISEGGVDLGAFF.

The chain couples TRBV30 to TRBJ1-3; no reliable D call. The CDR3 loop spans 14 amino acids. The V end was cut by 8 bases, the J end by 4 bases, with 18 bases between. CDR1 and CDR2 (germline): GTSNPN, SVGIG (reference sequence). The DNA of the CDR3 is TGTGCCGCGATGAGCCGGAGGGAGGGAAACACCATATATTTT. This gives the protein CAAMSRREGNTIYF.

The chain couples TRBV28 to TRBJ1-5, with D tentatively TRBD1 (5 bases). V lost 7 bases and J 8 bases, leaving 18 bases between the germline ends. Germline V gene data show CDR1 as MDHEN and CDR2 as SYDVKM. This CDR3 spans 14 amino acids. This chain's CDR3 is CASTGRASSKPQHF. The CDR3 DNA follows: TGTGCCAGCACAGGCAGGGCGAGTTCCAAGCCCCAGCATTTT.

This clone has a single count. The V call is TRBV7-9, the J call TRBJ2-7; the D gene could be TRBD1 or TRBD2 (5 bases each). From germline, CDR1 is SEHNR and CDR2 FQNEAQ (reference sequence). Trimming removed 1 base from V and 2 bases from J, with 15 bases in between. This CDR3 has 16 residues. The CDR3 DNA reads as TGTGCCAGCAGCTTAGGGGGGTCCGGGTCCCCCTACGAGCAGTACTTC. Encoded protein: CASSLGGSGSPYEQYF.

This clone was detected once. The chain recombines TRBV30 with TRBJ1-2; D is possibly TRBD1 (5 bases). This CDR3 contains 11 residues. Trimming took 1 base from V and 9 from J, leaving 9 bases between them. Germline CDR1 GTSNPN, CDR2 SVGIG (reference sequence). Here the CDR3 reads CAWSAPGRYTF. The CDR3 bases are TGTGCCTGGAGTGCACCAGGGCGCTACACCTTC.

V and J are TRBV7-8 and TRBJ2-2; D gene unclear. V dropped 5 bases and J dropped 2 bases, with 12 bases sitting between them. CDR3 length equals 15 residues. Germline V gene data show CDR1 as SGHVS and CDR2 as FQNEAQ. Here the CDR3 DNA reads TGTGCCAGCAGCCCTCGCAGGCCCAACACCGGGGAGCTGTTTTTT. Translated: CASSPRRPNTGELFF.

V is TRBV5-1 and J is TRBJ1-2; D is undetermined. The CDR3 is made up of 13 amino acids. From germline, CDR1 is SGHRS and CDR2 YFSETQ. The V end was cut by 2 bases, the J end by 7 bases, with 12 bases between. The CDR3 nucleotides read TGCGCCAGCAGCTTCGGTTCCGCGGGTGGCTACACCTTC. Translated, it gives CASSFGSAGGYTF.

This sequence joins TRBV5-1 and TRBJ1-3; 7 positions agree with TRBD1. Per germline, CDR1 SGHRS and CDR2 YFSETQ. The CDR3 extends over 18 amino acids. Trimming at V came to 5 bases and at J to 0 bases, leaving 14 bases not matched to a gene. This CDR3 reads CASRVAADRKSSGNTIYF. CDR3 in DNA: TGCGCCAGCAGAGTAGCGGCGGACAGGAAGAGCTCTGGAAACACCATATATTTT.

The chain's CDR3 is CASSVRLPGLGGYTF. CDR3 bases: TGTGCCAGTAGTGTCCGATTGCCGGGCCTAGGGGGCTACACCTTC. V is TRBV19 and J is TRBJ1-2; D is uncertain. Trimming left V 5 bases short and J 8 bases short, with 21 bases between. CDR3 length equals 15 residues. CDR1 is LNHDA and CDR2 is SQIVND in the germline V gene (reference sequence). Looking up the rest from reference TRBV19 and TRBJ1-2 gives the full variable domain: DGGITQSPKYLFRKEGQNVTLSCEQNLNHDAMYWYRQDPGQGLRLIYYSQIVNDFQKGDIAEGYSVSREKKESFPLTVTSAQKNPTAFYLCASSVRLPGLGGYTFGSGTRLTVV.

This clone was observed a single time. This chain joins TRBV9 and TRBJ2-2; TRBD2 might be the D (5 bases). V dropped 4 bases and J dropped 2 bases, with 12 bases sitting between them. CDR1 is SGDLS, CDR2 YYNGEE, per germline. This CDR3 contains 15 residues. CDR3 in amino acids: CASSTRGGNTGELFF. As DNA, the CDR3 is TGTGCCAGCAGCACCCGAGGAGGCAACACCGGGGAGCTGTTTTTT.